These 12 T cell receptor beta chains were sequenced from one sample in a study of metastatic and nonmetastatic thyroid tumors. TCRdb re-called clones via MiXCR from the PCR reads. The data show around 41,000 clones, 25% to 35% seen once. All patients were untreated before thyroid surgery. The sample was blood. These TCRs come from a male donor with papillary thyroid cancer or a benign thyroid nodule (not recorded which). Some clones in this sample may be carry-over from other donors' samples.

This rearrangement joins TRBV11-2 to TRBJ2-1, with a tentative D call TRBD2 (5 bases). The germline gives CDR1 SGHAT, CDR2 FQNNGV. V lost 5 bases and J lost 6, with 26 bases in between. The CDR3 has 18 amino acids. The CDR3 loop is CASSRGPGRLDSRNEQFF. The DNA for the CDR3 is TGTGCCAGCAGCCGAGGCCCCGGACGGCTGGACTCCCGCAATGAGCAGTTCTTC. The full variable domain, with the rest looked up from reference TRBV11-2 and TRBJ2-1, is EAGVAQSPRYKIIEKRQSVAFWCNPISGHATLYWYQQILGQGPKLLIQFQNNGVVDDSQLPKDRFSAERLKGVDSTLKIQPAKLEDSAVYLCASSRGPGRLDSRNEQFFGPGTRLTVL.

This chain joins TRBV20-1 and TRBJ1-1; D remains unclear. V was cut by 0 bases and J by 4 bases, with 15 bases left in between. The germline V gene encodes CDR1 DFQATT and CDR2 SNEGSKA (reference sequence). The CDR3 is made up of 15 amino acids. CDR3 loop: CSARDRGRRITEAFF. The DNA of the CDR3 is TGCAGTGCTAGAGATCGCGGCCGGAGGATCACTGAAGCTTTCTTT.

This clone was picked up many times. The J gene is TRBJ1-4, the V gene TRBV4-2, with 9 bases aligning to TRBD1. In germline, CDR1 is LGHNA, CDR2 YNFKEQ. The length of the CDR3 is 14 residues. J was trimmed by 6 bases and V by 4 bases; bases with no gene match: 3. Written as DNA, the CDR3 is TGTGCCAGCAGCCCGGGACAGGGTGATGAAAAACTGTTTTTT. Protein: CASSPGQGDEKLFF.

The V call is TRBV5-1, the J call TRBJ1-6; 8 nucleotides align to TRBD1. CDR1 SGHRS and CDR2 YFSETQ come from the germline V gene. The CDR3 runs to 16 residues. Losses at the gene ends were 4 bases for V and 10 bases for J; bases not matched to a gene: 13. CDR3 sequence reads: CASSLNYGTGLSPLHF. CDR3 DNA: TGCGCCAGCAGCCTCAACTACGGGACAGGCCTATCACCCCTCCACTTT.

Concerning this clone itself: The CDR3 ends on some other residue instead of the conserved phenylalanine or tryptophan, so this is likely a read error. The V call is TRBV5-6, the J call TRBJ2-7; TRBD2 agrees at 13 bases. Looked up from germline, CDR1 is SGHDT and CDR2 is YYEEEE. This CDR3 has 15 residues. The chain's CDR3 is CAISLGTSGVYEQYL. CDR3 nucleotides: TGTGCCATCAGCTTGGGGACTAGCGGGGTTTACGAGCAGTACCTC.

In this sample, this clone turned up many times. This chain joins TRBV11-1 and TRBJ2-1, with D possibly being TRBD2 (5 bases). The CDR3 consists of 17 residues. V was cut by 0 bases and J by 10 bases, with 22 bases left in between. CDR1 is SGHAT, CDR2 FQDESV, per germline (reference sequence). The CDR3 protein is CASSLAPWSSQVREQFF. Here the CDR3 DNA reads TGTGCCAGCAGCTTAGCGCCGTGGTCTAGCCAGGTTAGGGAGCAGTTCTTC.

This clone was seen only a few times. A read error is possible here, since a much larger clone lies one base away. This rearrangement joins TRBV6-1 to TRBJ2-1; the match to TRBD2 covers 8 bases. Per the germline V gene, CDR1 is MNHNS and CDR2 is SASEGT. J lost 6 bases, V lost 3 bases, and 7 bases had no gene match. CDR3 length: 15 residues. For the CDR3, the DNA is TGTGCCAGCAGTGACGTCGGGGGGGAATCCAATGAGCAGTTCTTC. It translates to CASSDVGGESNEQFF.

This clone was counted ten times or more. The chain links TRBV6-6 to TRBJ1-5; no reliable D call. From germline, CDR1 is MNHNY and CDR2 SVGAGI (reference sequence). The V and J ends lost 1 base and 0 bases respectively, with 7 bases between them. This CDR3 comprises 15 residues. CDR3 amino acids: CASSYWLNSNQPQHF. The CDR3 bases are TGTGCCAGCAGTTACTGGCTGAATAGCAATCAGCCCCAGCATTTT.

The chain couples TRBV28 to TRBJ1-2; D is unresolved. The CDR3 is 15 amino acids. The germline V gene has CDR1 MDHEN and CDR2 SYDVKM. V lost 8 bases, J lost 5 bases, and 21 bases lay in between. The CDR3 loop is CASGWAAGALYGYTF. As DNA, the CDR3 is TGTGCCAGCGGTTGGGCAGCGGGAGCTCTGTATGGCTACACCTTC.

This rearrangement joins TRBV28 to TRBJ1-1, with D perhaps TRBD1 (5 bases). The CDR3 consists of 16 residues. Trimming left V 3 bases short and J 0 bases short, with 14 bases between. Germline V gene lookup returns CDR1 MDHEN and CDR2 SYDVKM. The CDR3 coding sequence is TGTGCCAGCAGTTTCCCTCAGACAGAGATGAACACTGAAGCTTTCTTT. Protein sequence: CASSFPQTEMNTEAFF.

The chain uses TRBV11-1 and TRBJ2-2, with 9 bases fitting TRBD1. The CDR3 is 16 amino acids. V shed 5 bases, J shed 2 bases, and the junction held 6 bases outside the gene matches. The germline V gene has CDR1 SGHAT and CDR2 FQDESV (reference sequence). CDR3 region: CASSAGQGANTGELFF. The CDR3 DNA is TGTGCCAGCAGCGCGGGACAGGGTGCTAACACCGGGGAGCTGTTTTTT.

Concerning this clone: Lacking the conserved final phenylalanine or tryptophan, this CDR3 likely reflects a read error. V and J are TRBV11-2 and TRBJ1-5; a possible D gene is TRBD1 (5 bases). Germline V lookup: CDR1 SGHAT, CDR2 FQNNGV. The CDR3 is 13 amino acids. Here the CDR3 DNA reads TGTGCCAGCAGCGTAGACAGATATCAGCCCCAGCATCCC. Amino acid sequence: CASSVDRYQPQHP.